One and the same sample provided the 20 T cell receptor beta chains below, sequenced in a study of blood T cell repertoires in COVID-19. Sequencing was performed with immunoSEQ multiplex PCR; in TCRdb, only in-frame clones are kept and a portion is missing. The sample shows 200,000 to 250,000 clones, approximately 86% of them seen only once. The material sequenced was PBMCs or T cells enriched from blood (not recorded which). The receptors come from a woman aged 50 to 65 with acute COVID-19.

This chain connects TRBV18 to TRBJ2-3, with D perhaps TRBD2 (6 bases). V lost 3 bases to trimming and J lost 0 bases, with 13 bases between them. The germline V gene encodes CDR1 KGHSH and CDR2 LQKENI. The CDR3 has 16 amino acids. In DNA, the CDR3 is TGTGCCAGCTCACCGTCTAGCGCCACTAGCACAGATACGCAGTATTTT. Its protein is CASSPSSATSTDTQYF.

This chain links TRBV19 with TRBJ2-1; 11 nucleotides align to TRBD1. The junction had 7 bases not matched to a gene; V was cut back by 10 bases and J by 5 bases. Germline V CDR1 and CDR2: LNHDA, SQIVND (reference sequence). The CDR3 has 14 residues. Here the CDR3 reads CATARDRGDNEQFF. CDR3 nucleotides: TGTGCCACCGCCCGGGACAGGGGGGACAATGAGCAGTTCTTC. Combining the CDR3 with reference TRBV19 and TRBJ2-1 gives the whole variable domain DGGITQSPKYLFRKEGQNVTLSCEQNLNHDAMYWYRQDPGQGLRLIYYSQIVNDFQKGDIAEGYSVSREKKESFPLTVTSAQKNPTAFYLCATARDRGDNEQFFGPGTRLTVL.

This chain connects TRBV28 to TRBJ1-2; TRBD1 matches at 8 bases. CDR3 length equals 15 residues. Germline trimming cut 6 bases from V and 7 bases from J; bases unmatched to any gene: 13. Germline V CDR1 and CDR2: MDHEN, SYDVKM. For the CDR3, the DNA is TGTGCCAGCAGCCCATATAACACAGGGGGGGGTGGCTACACCTTC. This encodes CASSPYNTGGGGYTF.

This clone appeared once. The V call is TRBV7-9, the J call TRBJ2-1; 10 positions agree with TRBD1. V dropped 1 base and J dropped 5; count of bases not matched to a gene: 14. This CDR3 has 19 residues. In germline, CDR1 is SEHNR, CDR2 FQNEAQ (reference sequence). The CDR3 sequence is CASSLDWGRGTGAHNEQFF. As DNA, the CDR3 is TGTGCCAGCAGCTTAGATTGGGGTAGGGGGACAGGGGCGCACAATGAGCAGTTCTTC.

V and J are TRBV7-9 and TRBJ1-4; 9 bases agree with TRBD1. The germline CDR1 and CDR2 sequences are SEHNR and FQNEAQ (reference sequence). J was trimmed by 8 bases and V by 5 bases; bases with no gene match: 9. This CDR3 comprises 15 residues. CDR3 sequence (DNA): TGTGCCAGCAGCGAAGGACAGGGGCTAGTGGAAAAACTGTTTTTT. This sequence encodes CASSEGQGLVEKLFF. Full variable domain (missing parts from reference TRBV7-9 and TRBJ1-4): DTGVSQNPRHKITKRGQNVTFRCDPISEHNRLYWYRQTLGQGPEFLTYFQNEAQLEKSRLLSDRFSAERPKGSFSTLEIQRTEQGDSAMYLCASSEGQGLVEKLFFGSGTQLSVL.

The V gene is TRBV30, the J gene TRBJ1-1; 7 bases agree with TRBD1. Germline loops: CDR1 GTSNPN, CDR2 SVGIG (reference sequence). With 5 bases clipped from V and 0 bases from J, the junction kept 12 bases outside the gene matches. The CDR3 extends over 16 amino acids. The CDR3, as DNA: TGTGCCTGGGATTGGACAGGAAACTTTATGAACACTGAAGCTTTCTTT. Translated: CAWDWTGNFMNTEAFF.

V gene TRBV5-4 combines with J gene TRBJ2-1; 8 nucleotides agree with TRBD2. J gave up 3 bases and V 5 bases, and 7 bases lay outside the gene matches. CDR3 length equals 15 residues. Per germline, CDR1 SGHNT and CDR2 YYREEE (reference sequence). The CDR3 DNA sequence: TGTGCCAGCAGATTAAGAGCGGGAGACTACAATGAGCAGTTCTTC. It is translated as CASRLRAGDYNEQFF.

This chain uses TRBV7-9 with TRBJ2-1; maybe TRBD2 (5 bases). V lost 1 base, J lost 10 bases, and 14 bases lay in between. This CDR3 is built from 14 residues. Germline-derived CDR1 and CDR2 are SEHNR and FQNEAQ (reference sequence). CDR3 sequence: CASSLVGGRTEQFF. CDR3 DNA: TGTGCCAGCAGCTTAGTGGGCGGGCGTACCGAGCAGTTCTTC.

This chain uses TRBV27 with TRBJ2-1; TRBD1 agrees at 10 bases. Germline-derived CDR1 and CDR2 are MNHEY and SMNVEV (reference sequence). Unmatched junction bases numbered 7, after V lost 5 bases and J lost 6 bases. The CDR3 sequence is 15 residues long. The CDR3: CASSPRDRGPNEQFF. The DNA for the CDR3 is TGTGCCAGCAGTCCCCGGGACAGGGGTCCCAATGAGCAGTTCTTC.

The V call is TRBV27, the J call TRBJ1-5; D might be TRBD1 (6 bases). CDR3 length: 13 residues. Germline loops: CDR1 MNHEY, CDR2 SMNVEV (reference sequence). V dropped 5 bases and J dropped 4 bases, with 9 bases sitting between them. The CDR3 DNA follows: TGTGCCAGCAGTCGGACAGAGAATCAGCCCCAGCATTTT. Its translation: CASSRTENQPQHF.

The chain carries TRBV5-4 and TRBJ1-1; TRBD1 aligns across 9 bases. The germline V gene encodes CDR1 SGHNT and CDR2 YYREEE (reference sequence). Trimming removed 3 bases from V and 1 base from J; junction bases left unmatched: 1. The CDR3 extends over 14 amino acids. The CDR3 bases are TGTGCCAGCAGCTCGGGACAGGGGAACACTGAAGCTTTCTTT. This codes for CASSSGQGNTEAFF.

J is TRBJ1-4 and V is TRBV27; weak D call: TRBD1 (5 bases). V lost 11 bases and J lost 4, with 17 bases in between. The CDR3 is made up of 14 amino acids. Germline loops: CDR1 MNHEY, CDR2 SMNVEV (reference sequence). CDR3 sequence: CASKNAGINEKLFF. The DNA of the CDR3 is TGTGCCTCCAAAAATGCAGGGATTAATGAAAAACTGTTTTTT. Looking up the rest from reference TRBV27 and TRBJ1-4 gives the full variable domain: EAQVTQNPRYLITVTGKKLTVTCSQNMNHEYMSWYRQDPGLGLRQIYYSMNVEVTDKGDVPEGYKVSRKEKRNFPLILESPSPNQTSLYFCASKNAGINEKLFFGSGTQLSVL.

The rearrangement uses TRBV18 and TRBJ2-1; 11 bases align to TRBD2. CDR3 length equals 17 residues. Germline V lookup: CDR1 KGHSH, CDR2 LQKENI. V lost 3 bases and J lost 6; bases outside the gene matches: 10. The CDR3 region has the DNA TGTGCCAGCTCACCGATAGCGGGAGGGCCAGGAGGCAATGAGCAGTTCTTC. Translation gives CASSPIAGGPGGNEQFF. The complete variable domain, with remaining parts taken from reference TRBV18 and TRBJ2-1, reads NAGVMQNPRHLVRRRGQEARLRCSPMKGHSHVYWYRQLPEEGLKFMVYLQKENIIDESGMPKERFSAEFPKEGPSILRIQQVVRGDSAAYFCASSPIAGGPGGNEQFFGPGTRLTVL.

V and J are TRBV19 and TRBJ2-3; 15 bases map to TRBD2. The CDR3 extends over 16 amino acids. The germline V gene encodes CDR1 LNHDA and CDR2 SQIVND (reference sequence). J gave up 7 bases and V 3 bases, and 5 bases lay outside the gene matches. CDR3 region: CASSMGLAGGQNTQYF. The DNA for the CDR3 is TGTGCCAGTAGTATGGGACTAGCGGGAGGTCAAAATACGCAGTATTTT.

The chain is built from TRBV15 and TRBJ2-1; D is unresolved. Germline-derived CDR1 and CDR2 are LNHNV and YYDKDF (reference sequence). The CDR3 spans 14 residues. V was trimmed by 0 bases and J by 5 bases, leaving 8 bases between them. CDR3 nucleotides: TGTGCCACCAGCAGAGATCGTTTAGACAATGAGCAGTTCTTC. It encodes CATSRDRLDNEQFF.

This chain links TRBV11-3 with TRBJ2-3, with a tentative D call TRBD2 (7 bases). The V gene's germline CDR1 is SGHNT and CDR2 YENEEA. The CDR3 extends over 14 amino acids. The V and J ends lost 5 bases and 3 bases respectively, with 12 bases between them. The CDR3 sequence: CASSIGGLTDTQYF. CDR3 nucleotide sequence: TGTGCCAGCAGCATAGGGGGACTAACAGATACGCAGTATTTT.

The V gene is TRBV7-3, the J gene TRBJ1-1, with D tentatively TRBD1 (5 bases). V lost 8 bases and J 1 base, leaving 14 bases between the germline ends. This CDR3 contains 14 residues. Germline CDR1 SGHTA, CDR2 FQGTGA. CDR3 amino acids: CASEVGGENTEAFF. Written as DNA, the CDR3 is TGTGCCAGCGAAGTTGGAGGGGAGAACACTGAAGCTTTCTTT. The full variable domain, completed using reference TRBV7-3 and TRBJ1-1, is GAGVSQTPSNKVTEKGKYVELRCDPISGHTALYWYRQSLGQGPEFLIYFQGTGAADDSGLPNDRFFAVRPEGSVSTLKIQRTERGDSAVYLCASEVGGENTEAFFGQGTRLTVV.

This clone has only a few counts. This sequence joins TRBV7-2 and TRBJ2-3; 12 positions agree with TRBD2. The CDR3 extends over 19 amino acids. After removal of 1 base from V and 6 bases from J, the junction contained 14 bases not matched to a gene. The germline gives CDR1 SGHTA, CDR2 FQGNSA. CDR3 in amino acids: CASSLVPTGLAGRADTQYF. CDR3 sequence (DNA): TGTGCCAGCAGCTTAGTACCCACCGGACTAGCGGGAAGGGCCGATACGCAGTATTTT.

The rearrangement uses TRBV30 and TRBJ2-2; D might be TRBD1 (6 bases). Germline V gene data show CDR1 as GTSNPN and CDR2 as SVGIG (reference sequence). This CDR3 region has 13 residues. The ends were cut back, 7 bases at V and 4 bases at J, with 13 bases in the middle. DNA for the CDR3: TGTGCCTTGACAGGCCGGATCACCGGGGAGCTGTTTTTT. Protein product: CALTGRITGELFF.

V usage is TRBV28 and J usage is TRBJ1-5; 7 bases are shared with TRBD1. CDR3 length: 18 amino acids. The germline gives CDR1 MDHEN, CDR2 SYDVKM. V shed 5 bases, J shed 4 bases, and the junction held 17 bases outside the gene matches. The CDR3 sequence is CASSLALFLGGINQPQHF. DNA for the CDR3: TGTGCCAGCAGTCTGGCCCTTTTTCTAGGGGGCATAAATCAGCCCCAGCATTTT.